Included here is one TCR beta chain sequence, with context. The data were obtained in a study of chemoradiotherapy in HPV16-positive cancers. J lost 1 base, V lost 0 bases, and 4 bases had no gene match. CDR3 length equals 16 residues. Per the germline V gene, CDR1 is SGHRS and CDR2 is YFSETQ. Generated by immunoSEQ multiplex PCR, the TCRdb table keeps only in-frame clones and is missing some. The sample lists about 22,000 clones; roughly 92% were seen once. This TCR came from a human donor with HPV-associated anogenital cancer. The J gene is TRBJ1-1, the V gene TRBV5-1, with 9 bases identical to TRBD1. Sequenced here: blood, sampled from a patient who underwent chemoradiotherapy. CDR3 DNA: TGCGCCAGCAGCTTGGCCCCGGGACAGGGGAACACTGAAGCTTTCTTT. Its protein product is CASSLAPGQGNTEAFF.